Listed below are T cell receptor beta chains from one sample, sequenced in a study of blood T cell repertoires in COVID-19. The repertoire was sequenced with immunoSEQ multiplex PCR; TCRdb's copy has only in-frame clones and lacks some. The sample contains 250,000 to 350,000 clones, approximately 89% of which appear only once. Sequencing was done on a sample of peripheral blood. The source is a woman in her fifties or sixties who had recovered from COVID-19. Both conserved end residues are part of each CDR3. A D gene is named only where the DNA matches it firmly.

v_gene: TRBV20-1; d_gene: NA; j_gene: TRBJ2-3; CDR3aa: CSASDYTQYF
v_gene: TRBV7-6; d_gene: TRBD2; j_gene: TRBJ2-3; CDR3aa: CASSWLAGGADTQYF
v_gene: TRBV18; d_gene: NA; j_gene: TRBJ2-7; CDR3aa: CASSTQGNSYEQYF
v_gene: TRBV10-3; d_gene: TRBD2; j_gene: TRBJ2-2; CDR3aa: CAIAQAGVAGELFF
v_gene: TRBV2; d_gene: NA; j_gene: TRBJ1-6; CDR3aa: CALRDLDSPLHF
v_gene: TRBV23-1; d_gene: NA; j_gene: TRBJ2-1; CDR3aa: CASSPPLEWTRNEQFF
v_gene: TRBV2; d_gene: TRBD2; j_gene: TRBJ2-1; CDR3aa: CASRKLAGGNNEQFF
v_gene: TRBV6-2/TRBV6-3; d_gene: TRBD1; j_gene: TRBJ2-7; CDR3aa: CASSYLRTGSYEQYF
v_gene: TRBV30; d_gene: TRBD2; j_gene: TRBJ2-2; CDR3aa: CAWSVRGGTGELFF
v_gene: TRBV28; d_gene: NA; j_gene: TRBJ2-7; CDR3aa: CASSLLLHEQYF
v_gene: TRBV28; d_gene: NA; j_gene: TRBJ2-5; CDR3aa: CASSNPGYQETQYF
v_gene: TRBV5-8; d_gene: NA; j_gene: TRBJ1-4; CDR3aa: CASSRDLSGGSEKLFF
v_gene: TRBV5-5; d_gene: NA; j_gene: TRBJ2-1; CDR3aa: CASSLGAQSYNEQFF
v_gene: TRBV6-2/TRBV6-3; d_gene: TRBD2; j_gene: TRBJ2-5; CDR3aa: CASRPSGGPQETQYF
v_gene: TRBV7-2; d_gene: TRBD1; j_gene: TRBJ1-2; CDR3aa: CASSEGAQDYGYTF
v_gene: TRBV7-9; d_gene: TRBD1; j_gene: TRBJ1-1; CDR3aa: CASSFTGGEEAFF
v_gene: TRBV5-4; d_gene: NA; j_gene: TRBJ1-2; CDR3aa: CASSPGGGLGYTF
v_gene: TRBV15; d_gene: TRBD2; j_gene: TRBJ2-2; CDR3aa: CATSRYPGGPTGELFF
v_gene: TRBV6-5; d_gene: NA; j_gene: TRBJ1-4; CDR3aa: CASSDTGGREKLFF
v_gene: TRBV30; d_gene: NA; j_gene: TRBJ1-6; CDR3aa: CAWSIDNSPLHF
v_gene: TRBV12-5; d_gene: NA; j_gene: TRBJ2-1; CDR3aa: CASGLGYGTPYNEQFF
v_gene: TRBV30; d_gene: TRBD1; j_gene: TRBJ2-6; CDR3aa: CARGQDSGANVLTF
v_gene: TRBV7-6; d_gene: TRBD2; j_gene: TRBJ2-7; CDR3aa: CASTPLAGPYEQYF
v_gene: TRBV11-2; d_gene: NA; j_gene: TRBJ1-1; CDR3aa: CASSLQWGGLMNTEAFF